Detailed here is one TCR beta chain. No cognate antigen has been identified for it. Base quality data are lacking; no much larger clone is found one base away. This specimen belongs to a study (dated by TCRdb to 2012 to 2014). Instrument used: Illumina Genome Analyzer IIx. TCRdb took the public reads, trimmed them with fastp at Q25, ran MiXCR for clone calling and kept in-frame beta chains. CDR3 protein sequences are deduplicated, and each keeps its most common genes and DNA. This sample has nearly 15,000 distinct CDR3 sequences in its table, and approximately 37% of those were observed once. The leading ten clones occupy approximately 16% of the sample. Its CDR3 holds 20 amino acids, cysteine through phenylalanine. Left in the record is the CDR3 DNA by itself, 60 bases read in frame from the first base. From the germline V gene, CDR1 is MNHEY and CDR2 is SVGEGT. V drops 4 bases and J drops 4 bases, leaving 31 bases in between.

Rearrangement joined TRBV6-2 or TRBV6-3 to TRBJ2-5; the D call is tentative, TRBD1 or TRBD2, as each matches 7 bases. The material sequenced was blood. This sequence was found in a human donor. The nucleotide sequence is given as TGTGCCAGCAGTTCGATAAGCGGCCGCCATGGAGGGAGGGGGCGAGAGACCCAGTACTTC. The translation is CASSSISGRHGGRGRETQYF.